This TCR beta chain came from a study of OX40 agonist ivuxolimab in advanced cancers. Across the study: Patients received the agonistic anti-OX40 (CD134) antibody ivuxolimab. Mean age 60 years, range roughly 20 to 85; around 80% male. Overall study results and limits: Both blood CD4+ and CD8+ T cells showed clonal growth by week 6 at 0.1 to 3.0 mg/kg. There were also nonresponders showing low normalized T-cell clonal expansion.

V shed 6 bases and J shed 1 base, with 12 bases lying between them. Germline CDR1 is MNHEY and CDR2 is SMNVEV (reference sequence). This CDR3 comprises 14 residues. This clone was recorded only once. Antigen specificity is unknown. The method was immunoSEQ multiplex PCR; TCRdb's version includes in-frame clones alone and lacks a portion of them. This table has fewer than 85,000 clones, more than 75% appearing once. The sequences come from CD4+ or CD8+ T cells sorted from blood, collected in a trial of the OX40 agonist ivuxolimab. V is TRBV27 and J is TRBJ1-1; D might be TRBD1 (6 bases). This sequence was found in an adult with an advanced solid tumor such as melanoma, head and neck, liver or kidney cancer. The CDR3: CASRRGTSNTEAFF. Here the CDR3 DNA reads TGTGCCAGCAGACGTGGGACATCGAACACTGAAGCTTTCTTT.